This T cell receptor beta chain was retrieved from a study of blood T cell repertoires in COVID-19. Looking at the study overall: From T cells, B-cell-depleted T cells, or PBMCs came the material, which was cDNA or gDNA.

The J segment lost 1 base and the V segment lost 6 bases, leaving 6 bases of the junction unmatched. The germline CDR1 and CDR2 sequences are SQVTM and ANQGSEA. CDR3 length: 16 residues. Some clones are missing from TCRdb's copy, which holds only in-frame ones; the method was immunoSEQ multiplex PCR. The data contain approximately 250,000 clones, roughly 84% of them seen just once; the ten biggest clones take up less than 2%. What was sequenced was peripheral blood. The sequence came from a woman aged 40 to 49 who had recovered from COVID-19. This sequence joins TRBV29-1 and TRBJ2-5; 15 bases line up with TRBD2. Here the CDR3 DNA reads TGCAGCGTACCGGGACTAGCGGGGGGCTCCCAAGAGACCCAGTACTTC. It translates to CSVPGLAGGSQETQYF.